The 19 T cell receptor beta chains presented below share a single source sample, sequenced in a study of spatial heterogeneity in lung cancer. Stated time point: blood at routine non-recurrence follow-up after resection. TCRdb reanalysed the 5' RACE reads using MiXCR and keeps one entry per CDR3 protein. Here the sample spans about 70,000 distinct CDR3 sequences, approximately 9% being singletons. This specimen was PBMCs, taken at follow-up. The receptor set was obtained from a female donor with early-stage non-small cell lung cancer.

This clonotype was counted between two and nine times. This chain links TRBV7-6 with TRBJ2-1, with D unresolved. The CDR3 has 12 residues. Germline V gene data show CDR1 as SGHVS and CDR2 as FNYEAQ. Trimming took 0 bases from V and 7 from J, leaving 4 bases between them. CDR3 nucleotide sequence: TGTGCCAGCAGCTTAGCGAGTAATGAGCAGTTCTTC. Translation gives CASSLASNEQFF.

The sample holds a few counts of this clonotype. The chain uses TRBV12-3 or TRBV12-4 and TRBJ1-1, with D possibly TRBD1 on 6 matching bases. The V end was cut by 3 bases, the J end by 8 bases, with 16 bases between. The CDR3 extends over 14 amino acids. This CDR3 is CASSFAPGATEAFF. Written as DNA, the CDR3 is TGTGCCAGCAGTTTCGCCCCGGGGGCAACCGAAGCTTTCTTT.

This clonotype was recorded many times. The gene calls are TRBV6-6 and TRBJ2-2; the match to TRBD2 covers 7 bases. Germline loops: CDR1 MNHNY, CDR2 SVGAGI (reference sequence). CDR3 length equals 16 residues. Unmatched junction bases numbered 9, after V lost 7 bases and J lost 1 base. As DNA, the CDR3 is TGTGCCAGCATTACAGCGGGATGGGGGAACACCGGGGAGCTGTTTTTT. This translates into CASITAGWGNTGELFF.

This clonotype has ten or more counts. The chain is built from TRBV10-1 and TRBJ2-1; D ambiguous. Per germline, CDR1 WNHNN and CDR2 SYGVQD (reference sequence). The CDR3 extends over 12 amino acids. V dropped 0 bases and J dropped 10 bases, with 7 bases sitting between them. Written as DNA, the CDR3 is TGCGCCAGCAGTGAGTCGGCTCGCGAGCAGTTCTTC. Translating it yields CASSESAREQFF.

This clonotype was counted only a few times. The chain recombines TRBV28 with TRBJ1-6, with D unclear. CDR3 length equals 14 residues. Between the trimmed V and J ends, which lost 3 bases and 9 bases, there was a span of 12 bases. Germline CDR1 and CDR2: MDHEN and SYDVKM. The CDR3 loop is CASSFEERSSPLHF. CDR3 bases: TGTGCCAGCAGTTTCGAGGAAAGGAGTTCACCCCTCCACTTT.

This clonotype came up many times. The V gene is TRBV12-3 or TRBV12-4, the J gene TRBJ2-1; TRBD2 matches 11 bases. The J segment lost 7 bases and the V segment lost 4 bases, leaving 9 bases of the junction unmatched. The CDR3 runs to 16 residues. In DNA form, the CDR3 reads TGTGCCAGCAGTTCAAAACTAGCGGGAGTCCAAAATGAGCAGTTCTTC. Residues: CASSSKLAGVQNEQFF.

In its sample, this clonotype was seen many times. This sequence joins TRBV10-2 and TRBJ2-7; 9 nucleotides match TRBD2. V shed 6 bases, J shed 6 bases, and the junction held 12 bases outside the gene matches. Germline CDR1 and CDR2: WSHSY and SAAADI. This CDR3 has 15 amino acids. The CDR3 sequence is CASRGEAGGPSEQYF. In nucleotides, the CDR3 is TGCGCCAGCAGAGGTGAGGCGGGAGGGCCCAGCGAGCAGTACTTC.

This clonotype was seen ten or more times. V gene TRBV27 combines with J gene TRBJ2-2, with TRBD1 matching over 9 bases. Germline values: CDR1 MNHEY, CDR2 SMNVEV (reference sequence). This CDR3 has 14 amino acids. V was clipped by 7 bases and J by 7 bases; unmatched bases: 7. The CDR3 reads CASKTNRGHGELFF. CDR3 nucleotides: TGTGCCAGCAAGACAAACAGGGGGCACGGGGAGCTGTTTTTT.

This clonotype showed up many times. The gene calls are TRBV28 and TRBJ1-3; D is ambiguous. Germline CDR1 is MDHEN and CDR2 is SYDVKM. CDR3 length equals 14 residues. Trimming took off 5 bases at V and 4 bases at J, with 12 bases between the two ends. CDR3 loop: CASSLDQDGNTIYF. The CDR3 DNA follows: TGTGCCAGCAGTCTCGACCAGGACGGAAACACCATATATTTT.

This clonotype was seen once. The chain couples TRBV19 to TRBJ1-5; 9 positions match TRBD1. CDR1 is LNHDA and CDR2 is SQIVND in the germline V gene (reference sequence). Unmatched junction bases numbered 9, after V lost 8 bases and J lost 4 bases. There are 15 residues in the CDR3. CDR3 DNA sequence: TGTGCCAGTTTTCCGGGACAGGGTTATAATCAGCCCCAGCATTTT. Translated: CASFPGQGYNQPQHF.

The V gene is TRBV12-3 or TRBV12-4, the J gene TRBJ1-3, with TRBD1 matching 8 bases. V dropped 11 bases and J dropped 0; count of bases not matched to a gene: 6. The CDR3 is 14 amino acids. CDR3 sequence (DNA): TGTGCCGGATACAGGGGGAGCTCTGGAAACACCATATATTTT. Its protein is CAGYRGSSGNTIYF.

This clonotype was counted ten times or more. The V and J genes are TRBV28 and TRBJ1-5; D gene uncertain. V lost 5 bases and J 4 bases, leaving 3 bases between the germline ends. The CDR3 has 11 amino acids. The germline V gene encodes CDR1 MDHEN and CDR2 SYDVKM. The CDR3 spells CASSDNQPQHF. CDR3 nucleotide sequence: TGTGCCAGCAGTGATAATCAGCCCCAGCATTTT.

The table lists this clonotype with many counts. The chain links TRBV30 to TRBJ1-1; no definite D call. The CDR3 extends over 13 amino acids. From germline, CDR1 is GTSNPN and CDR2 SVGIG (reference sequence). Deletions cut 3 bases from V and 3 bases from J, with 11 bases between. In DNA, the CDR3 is TGTGCCTGGAGCGCAGAAAGCGACACTGAAGCTTTCTTT. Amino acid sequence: CAWSAESDTEAFF.

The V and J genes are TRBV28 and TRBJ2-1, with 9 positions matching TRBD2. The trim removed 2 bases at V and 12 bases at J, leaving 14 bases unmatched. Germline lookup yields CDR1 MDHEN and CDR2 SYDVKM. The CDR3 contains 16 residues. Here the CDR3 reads CASSLSGGRLAGGQFF. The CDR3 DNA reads TGTGCCAGCAGTTTAAGCGGGGGGCGTTTGGCGGGCGGGCAGTTCTTC. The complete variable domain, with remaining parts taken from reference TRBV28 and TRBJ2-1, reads DVKVTQSSRYLVKRTGEKVFLECVQDMDHENMFWYRQDPGLGLRLIYFSYDVKMKEKGDIPEGYSVSREKKERFSLILESASTNQTSMYLCASSLSGGRLAGGQFFGPGTRLTVL.

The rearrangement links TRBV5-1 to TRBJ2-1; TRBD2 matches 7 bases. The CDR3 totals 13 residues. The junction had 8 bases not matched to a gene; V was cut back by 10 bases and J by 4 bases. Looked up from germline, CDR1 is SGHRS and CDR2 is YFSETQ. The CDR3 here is CAGRDSPYNEQFF. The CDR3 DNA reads TGCGCCGGGAGGGACTCACCTTACAATGAGCAGTTCTTC.

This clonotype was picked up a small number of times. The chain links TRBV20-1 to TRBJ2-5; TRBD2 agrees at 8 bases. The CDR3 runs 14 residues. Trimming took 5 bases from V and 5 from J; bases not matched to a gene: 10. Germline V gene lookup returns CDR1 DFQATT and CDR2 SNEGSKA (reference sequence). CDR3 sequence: CSAFKRESPETQYF. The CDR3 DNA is TGCAGTGCTTTTAAGCGGGAGAGCCCGGAGACCCAGTACTTC.

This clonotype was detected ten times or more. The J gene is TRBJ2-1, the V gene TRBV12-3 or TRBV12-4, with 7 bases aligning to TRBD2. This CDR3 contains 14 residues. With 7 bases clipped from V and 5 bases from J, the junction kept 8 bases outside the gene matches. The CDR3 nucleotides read TGTGCCAGCACTTTCAGCGGGGTCAACAATGAGCAGTTCTTC. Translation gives CASTFSGVNNEQFF.

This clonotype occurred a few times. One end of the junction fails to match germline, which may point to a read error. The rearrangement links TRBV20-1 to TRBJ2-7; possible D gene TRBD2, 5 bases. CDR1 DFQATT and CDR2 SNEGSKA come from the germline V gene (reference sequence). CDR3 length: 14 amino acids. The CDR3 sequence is CSAGEAPSEGEQYF. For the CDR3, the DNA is TGCAGTGCTGGAGAGGCTCCCAGCGAGGGCGAGCAGTACTTC.

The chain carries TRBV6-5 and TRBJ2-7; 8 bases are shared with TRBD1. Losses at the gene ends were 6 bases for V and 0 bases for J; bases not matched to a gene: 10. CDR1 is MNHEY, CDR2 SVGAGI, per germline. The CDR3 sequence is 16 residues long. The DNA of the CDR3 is TGTGCCAGCAGCTACACCCGACAGGGGATCTCCTACGAGCAGTACTTC. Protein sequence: CASSYTRQGISYEQYF.